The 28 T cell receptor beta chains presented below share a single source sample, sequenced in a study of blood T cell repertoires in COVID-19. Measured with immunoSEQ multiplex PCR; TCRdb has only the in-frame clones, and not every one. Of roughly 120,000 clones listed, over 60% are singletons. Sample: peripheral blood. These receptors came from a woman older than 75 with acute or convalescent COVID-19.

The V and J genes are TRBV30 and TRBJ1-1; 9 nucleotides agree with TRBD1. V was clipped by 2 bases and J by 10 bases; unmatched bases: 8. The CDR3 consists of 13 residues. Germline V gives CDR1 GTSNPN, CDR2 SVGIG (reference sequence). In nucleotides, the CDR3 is TGTGCCTGGAGTACCGACAGGGGGAATCGAGCTTTCTTT. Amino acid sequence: CAWSTDRGNRAFF.

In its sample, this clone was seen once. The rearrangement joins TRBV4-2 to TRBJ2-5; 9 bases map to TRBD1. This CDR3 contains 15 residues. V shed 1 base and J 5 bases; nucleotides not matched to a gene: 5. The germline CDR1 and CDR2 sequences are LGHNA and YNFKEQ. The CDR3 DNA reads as TGTGCCAGCAGCCAAGCAACAGGGGGCATGGAGACCCAGTACTTC. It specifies CASSQATGGMETQYF.

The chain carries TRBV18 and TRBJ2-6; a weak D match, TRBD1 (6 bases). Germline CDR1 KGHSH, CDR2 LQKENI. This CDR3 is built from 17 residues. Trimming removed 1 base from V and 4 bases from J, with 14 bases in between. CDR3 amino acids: CASSPQEQGAGANVLTF. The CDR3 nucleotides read TGTGCCAGCTCACCACAAGAACAGGGCGCCGGGGCCAACGTCCTGACTTTC.

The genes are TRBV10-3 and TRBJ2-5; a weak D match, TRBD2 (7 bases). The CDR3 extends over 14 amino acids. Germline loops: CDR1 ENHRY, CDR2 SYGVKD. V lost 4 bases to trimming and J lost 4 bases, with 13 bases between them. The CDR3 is CAISGGAGVETQYF. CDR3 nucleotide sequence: TGTGCCATCAGTGGGGGGGCGGGAGTAGAGACCCAGTACTTC.

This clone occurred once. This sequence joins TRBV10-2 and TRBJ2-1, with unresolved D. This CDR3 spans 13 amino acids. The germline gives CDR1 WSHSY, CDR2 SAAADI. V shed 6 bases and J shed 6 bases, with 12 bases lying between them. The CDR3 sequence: CASSTWASNEQFF. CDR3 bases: TGCGCCAGCAGCACGTGGGCCAGCAATGAGCAGTTCTTC.

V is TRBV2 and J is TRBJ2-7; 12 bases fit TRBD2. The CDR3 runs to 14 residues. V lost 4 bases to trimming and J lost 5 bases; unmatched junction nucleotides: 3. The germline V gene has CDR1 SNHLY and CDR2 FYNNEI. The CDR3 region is CASSGTSGKHEQYF. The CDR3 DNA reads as TGTGCCAGCAGTGGGACTAGCGGGAAACACGAGCAGTACTTC. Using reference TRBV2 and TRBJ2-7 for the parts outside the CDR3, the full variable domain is EPEVTQTPSHQVTQMGQEVILRCVPISNHLYFYWYRQILGQKVEFLVSFYNNEISEKSEIFDDQFSVERPDGSNFTLKIRSTKLEDSAMYFCASSGTSGKHEQYFGPGTRLTVT.

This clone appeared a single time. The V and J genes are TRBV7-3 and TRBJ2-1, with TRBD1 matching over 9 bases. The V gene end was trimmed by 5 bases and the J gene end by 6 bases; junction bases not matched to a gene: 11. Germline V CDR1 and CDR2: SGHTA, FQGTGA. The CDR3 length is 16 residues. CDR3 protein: CASSPLPGTGSNEQFF. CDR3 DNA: TGTGCCAGCAGCCCCCTTCCGGGGACAGGGTCCAATGAGCAGTTCTTC.

The CDR3, as DNA: TGTGCCAGCAGATCGGACAGGGCGGGCGGCTACACCTTC. It codes for CASRSDRAGGYTF. The J gene is TRBJ1-2, the V gene TRBV6-5; 8 nucleotides agree with TRBD1. CDR1 and CDR2 (germline): MNHEY, SVGAGI. This CDR3 has 13 amino acids. J gave up 8 bases and V 6 bases, and 8 bases lay outside the gene matches.

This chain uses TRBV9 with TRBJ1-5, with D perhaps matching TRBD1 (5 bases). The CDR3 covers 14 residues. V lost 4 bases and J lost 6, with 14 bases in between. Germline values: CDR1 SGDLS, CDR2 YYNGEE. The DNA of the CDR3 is TGTGCCAGCAGCCAGGGCGGGGACGGTCAGCCCCAGCATTTT. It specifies CASSQGGDGQPQHF.

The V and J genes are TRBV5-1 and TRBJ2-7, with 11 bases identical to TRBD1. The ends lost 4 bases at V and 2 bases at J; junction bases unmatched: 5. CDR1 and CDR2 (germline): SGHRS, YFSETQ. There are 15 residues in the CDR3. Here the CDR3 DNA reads TGCGCCAGCAGCGGGGACAGGGGGTCGGCCTACGAGCAGTACTTC. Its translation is CASSGDRGSAYEQYF. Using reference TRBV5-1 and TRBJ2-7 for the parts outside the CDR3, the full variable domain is KAGVTQTPRYLIKTRGQQVTLSCSPISGHRSVSWYQQTPGQGLQFLFEYFSETQRNKGNFPGRFSGRQFSNSRSEMNVSTLELGDSALYLCASSGDRGSAYEQYFGPGTRLTVT.

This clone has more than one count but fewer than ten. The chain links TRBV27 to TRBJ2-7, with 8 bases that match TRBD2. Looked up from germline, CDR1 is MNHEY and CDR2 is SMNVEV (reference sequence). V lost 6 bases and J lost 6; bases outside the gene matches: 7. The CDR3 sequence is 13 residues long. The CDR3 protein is CASRKAGVGEQYF. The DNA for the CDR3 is TGTGCCAGCAGAAAAGCGGGAGTGGGCGAGCAGTACTTC.

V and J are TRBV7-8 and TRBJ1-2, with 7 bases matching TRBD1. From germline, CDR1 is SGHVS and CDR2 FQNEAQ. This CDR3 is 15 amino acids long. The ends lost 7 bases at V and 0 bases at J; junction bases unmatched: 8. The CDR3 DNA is TGTGCCAGCACCGTCGGACAGGAAACTAACTATGGCTACACCTTC. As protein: CASTVGQETNYGYTF.

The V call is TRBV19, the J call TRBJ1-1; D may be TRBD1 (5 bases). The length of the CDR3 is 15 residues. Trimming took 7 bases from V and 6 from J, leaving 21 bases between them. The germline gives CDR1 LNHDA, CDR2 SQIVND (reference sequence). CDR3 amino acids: CASIAPSGSSAEAFF. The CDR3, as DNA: TGTGCCAGTATAGCCCCCTCAGGGTCTTCGGCTGAAGCTTTCTTT. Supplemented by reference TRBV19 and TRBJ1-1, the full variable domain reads DGGITQSPKYLFRKEGQNVTLSCEQNLNHDAMYWYRQDPGQGLRLIYYSQIVNDFQKGDIAEGYSVSREKKESFPLTVTSAQKNPTAFYLCASIAPSGSSAEAFFGQGTRLTVV.

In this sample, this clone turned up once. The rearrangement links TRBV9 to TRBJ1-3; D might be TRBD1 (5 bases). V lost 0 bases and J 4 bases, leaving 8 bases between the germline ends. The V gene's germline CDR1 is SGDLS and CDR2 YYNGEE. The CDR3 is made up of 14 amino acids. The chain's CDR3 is CASSVGTMGNTIYF. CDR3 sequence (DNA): TGTGCCAGCAGCGTAGGGACAATGGGAAACACCATATATTTT.

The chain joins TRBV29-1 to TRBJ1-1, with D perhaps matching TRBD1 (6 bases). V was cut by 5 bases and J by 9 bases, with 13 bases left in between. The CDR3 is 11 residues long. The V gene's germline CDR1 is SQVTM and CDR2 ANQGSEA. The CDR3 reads CSVPDSGKAFF. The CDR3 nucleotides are TGCAGCGTTCCGGACAGCGGAAAAGCTTTCTTT.

CDR3 in amino acids: CTSSQARGRLAGACIPTDTQYF. The DNA of the CDR3 is TGCACCAGCAGCCAAGCCCGAGGTAGGCTAGCGGGGGCCTGTATTCCCACAGATACGCAGTATTTT. The genes are TRBV1 and TRBJ2-3; TRBD2 reflects the table's D call only, with no check against the DNA. TRBV1 is a pseudogene locus. The CDR3 runs 22 residues.

CDR3 in amino acids: CASSLEGLLNEQFF. The CDR3 DNA reads TGCGCCAGCAGCTTGGAAGGACTTTTAAATGAGCAGTTCTTC. This rearrangement joins TRBV5-1 to TRBJ2-1, with TRBD2 as a possible D gene (5 bases). This CDR3 is built from 14 residues. Deletions cut 0 bases from V and 7 bases from J, with 11 bases between. Germline V gene sequence: CDR1 SGHRS, CDR2 YFSETQ.

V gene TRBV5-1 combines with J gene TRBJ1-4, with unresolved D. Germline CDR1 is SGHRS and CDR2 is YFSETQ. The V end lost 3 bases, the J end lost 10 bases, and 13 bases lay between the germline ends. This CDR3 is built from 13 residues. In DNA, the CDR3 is TGCGCCAGCAGCTCTAGCACAAGTGCAAAACTGTTTTTT. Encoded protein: CASSSSTSAKLFF.

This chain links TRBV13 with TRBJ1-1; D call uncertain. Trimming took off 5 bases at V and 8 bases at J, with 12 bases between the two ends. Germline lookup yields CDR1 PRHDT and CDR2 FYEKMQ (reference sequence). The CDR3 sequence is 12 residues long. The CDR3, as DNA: TGTGCCAGCAGCGGGCCTCAGATCGAAGCTTTCTTT. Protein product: CASSGPQIEAFF.

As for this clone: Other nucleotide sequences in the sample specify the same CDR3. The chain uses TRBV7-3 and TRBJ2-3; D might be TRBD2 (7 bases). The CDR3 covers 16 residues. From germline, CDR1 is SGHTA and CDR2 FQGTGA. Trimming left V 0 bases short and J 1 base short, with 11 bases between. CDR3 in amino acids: CASSLTRGGGTDTQYF. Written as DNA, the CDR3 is TGTGCCAGCAGCTTAACGAGGGGGGGAGGCACAGATACGCAGTATTTT.

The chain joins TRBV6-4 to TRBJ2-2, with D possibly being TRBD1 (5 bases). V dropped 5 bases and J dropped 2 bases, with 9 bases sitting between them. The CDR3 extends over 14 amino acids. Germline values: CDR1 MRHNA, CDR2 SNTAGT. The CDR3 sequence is CASSLQENTGELFF. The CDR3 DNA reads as TGTGCCAGCAGTCTACAGGAAAACACCGGGGAGCTGTTTTTT.

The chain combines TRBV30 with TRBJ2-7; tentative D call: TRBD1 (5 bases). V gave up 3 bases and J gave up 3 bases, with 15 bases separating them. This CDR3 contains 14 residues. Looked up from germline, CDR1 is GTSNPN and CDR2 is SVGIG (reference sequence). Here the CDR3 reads CAWRINQGFYEQYF. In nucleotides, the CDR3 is TGTGCCTGGAGAATAAACCAGGGATTCTACGAGCAGTACTTC.

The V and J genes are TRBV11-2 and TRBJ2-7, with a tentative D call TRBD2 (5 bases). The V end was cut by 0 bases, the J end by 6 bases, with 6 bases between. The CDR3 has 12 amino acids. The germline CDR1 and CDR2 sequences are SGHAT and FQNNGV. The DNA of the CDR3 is TGTGCCAGCAGCTTAGATCGGGGCGAGCAGTACTTC. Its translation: CASSLDRGEQYF. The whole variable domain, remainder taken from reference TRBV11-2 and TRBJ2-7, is EAGVAQSPRYKIIEKRQSVAFWCNPISGHATLYWYQQILGQGPKLLIQFQNNGVVDDSQLPKDRFSAERLKGVDSTLKIQPAKLEDSAVYLCASSLDRGEQYFGPGTRLTVT.

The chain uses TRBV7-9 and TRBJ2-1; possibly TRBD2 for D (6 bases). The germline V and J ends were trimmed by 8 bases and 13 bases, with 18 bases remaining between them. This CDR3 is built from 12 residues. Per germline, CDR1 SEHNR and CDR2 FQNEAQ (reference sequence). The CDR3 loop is CASEPSAGNQFF. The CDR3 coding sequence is TGTGCCAGCGAACCCTCGGCGGGGAACCAGTTCTTC.

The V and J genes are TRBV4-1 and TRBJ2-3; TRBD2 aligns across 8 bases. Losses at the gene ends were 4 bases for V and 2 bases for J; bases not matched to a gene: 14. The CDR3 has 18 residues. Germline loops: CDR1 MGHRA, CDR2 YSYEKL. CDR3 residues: CASSPALKRGPYTDTQYF. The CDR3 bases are TGCGCCAGCAGCCCCGCTTTAAAGCGGGGGCCCTACACAGATACGCAGTATTTT.

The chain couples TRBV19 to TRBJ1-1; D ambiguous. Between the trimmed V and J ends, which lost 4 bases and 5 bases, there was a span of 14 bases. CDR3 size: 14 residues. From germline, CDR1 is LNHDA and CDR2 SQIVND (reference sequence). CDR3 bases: TGTGCCAGTAGTAGGGGAACAAGGGAGACTGAAGCTTTCTTT. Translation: CASSRGTRETEAFF.

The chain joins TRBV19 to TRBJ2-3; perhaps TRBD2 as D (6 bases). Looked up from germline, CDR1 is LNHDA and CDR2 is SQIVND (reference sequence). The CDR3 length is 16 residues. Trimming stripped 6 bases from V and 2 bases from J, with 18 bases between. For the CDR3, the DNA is TGTGCCAGTAGGCCCGGGGGTAGGTTCTCCACAGATACGCAGTATTTT. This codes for CASRPGGRFSTDTQYF.

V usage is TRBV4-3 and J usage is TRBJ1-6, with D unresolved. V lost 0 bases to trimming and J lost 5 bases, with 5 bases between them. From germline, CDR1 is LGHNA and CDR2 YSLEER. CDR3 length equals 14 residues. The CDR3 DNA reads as TGCGCCAGCAGCCAAGATGCTAATAATTCACCCCTCCACTTT. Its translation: CASSQDANNSPLHF.